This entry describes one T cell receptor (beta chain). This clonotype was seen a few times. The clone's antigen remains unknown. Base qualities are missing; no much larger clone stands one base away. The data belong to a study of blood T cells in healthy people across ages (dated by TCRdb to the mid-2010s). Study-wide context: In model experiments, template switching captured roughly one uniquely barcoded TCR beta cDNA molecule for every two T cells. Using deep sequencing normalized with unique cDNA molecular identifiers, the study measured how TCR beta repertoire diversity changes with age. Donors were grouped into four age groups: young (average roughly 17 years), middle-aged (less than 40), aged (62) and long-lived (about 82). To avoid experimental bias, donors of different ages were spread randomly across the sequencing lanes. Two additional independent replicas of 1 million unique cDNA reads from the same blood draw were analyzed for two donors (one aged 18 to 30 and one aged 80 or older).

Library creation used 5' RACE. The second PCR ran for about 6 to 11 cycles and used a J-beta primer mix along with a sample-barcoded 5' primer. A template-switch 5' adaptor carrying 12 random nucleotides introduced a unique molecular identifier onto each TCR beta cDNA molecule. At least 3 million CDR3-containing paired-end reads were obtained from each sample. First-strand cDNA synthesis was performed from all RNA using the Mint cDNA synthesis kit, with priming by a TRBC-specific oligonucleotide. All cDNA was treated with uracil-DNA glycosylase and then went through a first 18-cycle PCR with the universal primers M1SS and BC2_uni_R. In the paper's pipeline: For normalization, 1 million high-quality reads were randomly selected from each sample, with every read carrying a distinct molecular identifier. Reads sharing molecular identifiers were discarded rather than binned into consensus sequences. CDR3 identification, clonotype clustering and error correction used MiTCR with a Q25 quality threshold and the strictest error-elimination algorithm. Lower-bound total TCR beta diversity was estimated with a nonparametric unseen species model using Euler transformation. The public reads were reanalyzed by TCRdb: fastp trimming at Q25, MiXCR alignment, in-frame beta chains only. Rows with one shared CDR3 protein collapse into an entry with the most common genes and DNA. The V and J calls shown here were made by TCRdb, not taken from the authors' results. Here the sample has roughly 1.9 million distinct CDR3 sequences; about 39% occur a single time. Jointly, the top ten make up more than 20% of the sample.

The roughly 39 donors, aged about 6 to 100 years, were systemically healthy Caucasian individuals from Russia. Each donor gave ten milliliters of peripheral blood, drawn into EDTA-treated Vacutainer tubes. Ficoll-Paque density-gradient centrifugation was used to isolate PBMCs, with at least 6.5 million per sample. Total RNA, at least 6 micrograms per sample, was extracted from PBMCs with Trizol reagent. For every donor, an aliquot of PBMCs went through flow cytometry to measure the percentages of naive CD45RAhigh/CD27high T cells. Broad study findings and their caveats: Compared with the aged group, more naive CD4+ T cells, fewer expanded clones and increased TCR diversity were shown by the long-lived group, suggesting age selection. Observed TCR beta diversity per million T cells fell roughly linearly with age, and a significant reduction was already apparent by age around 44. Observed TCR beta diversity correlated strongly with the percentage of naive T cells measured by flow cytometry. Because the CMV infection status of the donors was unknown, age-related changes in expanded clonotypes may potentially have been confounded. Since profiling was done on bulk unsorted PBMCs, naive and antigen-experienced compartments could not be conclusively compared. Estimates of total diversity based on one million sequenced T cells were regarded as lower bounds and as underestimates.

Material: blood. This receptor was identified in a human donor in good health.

This receptor carries the CDR3 CSADLDSSYEQYF. The sequence in DNA is TGCAGTGCCGACCTCGACAGTAGCTACGAGCAGTACTTC. The sequence joins TRBV20-1 to TRBJ2-7; possibly the D gene is TRBD1, per 5 matching bases. CDR3 length: 13 amino acids, cysteine to phenylalanine. The only DNA kept is the CDR3, 39 bases in frame from the first base. CDR1 DFQATT and CDR2 SNEGSKA are derived from the germline V gene (reference sequence). V is reduced by 6 bases and J by 3 bases, leaving a spacing of 15 bases between them.